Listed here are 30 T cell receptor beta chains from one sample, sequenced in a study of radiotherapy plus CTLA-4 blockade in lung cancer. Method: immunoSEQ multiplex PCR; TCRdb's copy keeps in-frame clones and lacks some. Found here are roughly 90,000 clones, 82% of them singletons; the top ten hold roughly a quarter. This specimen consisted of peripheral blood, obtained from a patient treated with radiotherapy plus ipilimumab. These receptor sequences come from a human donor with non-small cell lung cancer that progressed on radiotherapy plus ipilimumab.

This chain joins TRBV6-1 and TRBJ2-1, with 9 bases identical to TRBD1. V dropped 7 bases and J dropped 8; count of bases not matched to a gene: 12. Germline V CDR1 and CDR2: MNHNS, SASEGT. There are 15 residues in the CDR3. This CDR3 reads CASNTGGAGRDEQFF. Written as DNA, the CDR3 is TGTGCCAGCAACACAGGGGGCGCAGGACGGGATGAGCAGTTCTTC.

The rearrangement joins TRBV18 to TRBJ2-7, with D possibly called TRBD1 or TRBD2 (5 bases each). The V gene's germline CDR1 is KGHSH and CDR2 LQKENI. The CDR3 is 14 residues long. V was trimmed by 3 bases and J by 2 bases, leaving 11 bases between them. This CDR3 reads CASSPRDRTYEQYF. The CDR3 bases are TGTGCCAGCTCACCCCGGGACCGAACCTACGAGCAGTACTTC.

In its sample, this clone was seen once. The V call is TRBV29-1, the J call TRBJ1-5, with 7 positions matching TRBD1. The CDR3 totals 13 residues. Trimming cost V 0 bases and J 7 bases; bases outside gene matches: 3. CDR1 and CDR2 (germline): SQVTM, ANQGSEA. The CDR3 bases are TGCAGCGTTGAAGAACGACAGGGACAGCCCCAGCATTTT. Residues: CSVEERQGQPQHF.

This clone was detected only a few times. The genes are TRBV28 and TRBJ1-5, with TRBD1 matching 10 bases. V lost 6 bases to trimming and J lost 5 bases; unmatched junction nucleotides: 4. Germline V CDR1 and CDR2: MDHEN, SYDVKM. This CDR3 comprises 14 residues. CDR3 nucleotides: TGTGCCAGCAGGTTGGGACAGGGGTATCAGCCCCAGCATTTT. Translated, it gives CASRLGQGYQPQHF.

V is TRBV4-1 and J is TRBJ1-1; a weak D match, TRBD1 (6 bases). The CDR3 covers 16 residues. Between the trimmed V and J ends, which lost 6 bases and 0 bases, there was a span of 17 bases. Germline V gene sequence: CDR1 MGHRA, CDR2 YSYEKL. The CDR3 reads CASRSQRRDMNTEAFF. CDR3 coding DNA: TGCGCCAGCAGGTCACAGAGGAGGGACATGAACACTGAAGCTTTCTTT.

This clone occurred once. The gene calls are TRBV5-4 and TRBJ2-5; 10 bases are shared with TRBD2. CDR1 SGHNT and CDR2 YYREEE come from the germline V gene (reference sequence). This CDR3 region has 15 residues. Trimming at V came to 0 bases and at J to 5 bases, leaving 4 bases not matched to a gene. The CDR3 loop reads CASSLEGTSVETQYF. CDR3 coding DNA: TGTGCCAGCAGCTTGGAAGGGACTAGCGTGGAGACCCAGTACTTC.

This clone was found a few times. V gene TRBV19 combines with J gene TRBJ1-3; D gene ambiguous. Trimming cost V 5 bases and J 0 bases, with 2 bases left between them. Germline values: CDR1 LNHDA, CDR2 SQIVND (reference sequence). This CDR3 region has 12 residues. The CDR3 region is CASSLSGNTIYF. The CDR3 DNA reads TGTGCCAGTAGTCTCTCTGGAAACACCATATATTTT.

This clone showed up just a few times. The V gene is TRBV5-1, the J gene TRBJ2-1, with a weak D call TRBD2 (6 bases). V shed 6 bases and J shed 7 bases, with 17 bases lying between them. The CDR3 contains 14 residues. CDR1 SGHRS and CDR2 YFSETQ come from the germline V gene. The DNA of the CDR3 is TGCGCCAGCATGATGGCGGGAAACTGGAATGAGCAGTTCTTC. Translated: CASMMAGNWNEQFF.

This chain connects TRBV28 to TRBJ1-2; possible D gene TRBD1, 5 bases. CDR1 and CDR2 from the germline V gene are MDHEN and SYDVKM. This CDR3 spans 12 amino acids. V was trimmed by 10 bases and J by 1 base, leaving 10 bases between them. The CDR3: CAIQGGNYGYTF. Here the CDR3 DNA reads TGTGCCATCCAGGGAGGTAACTATGGCTACACCTTC.

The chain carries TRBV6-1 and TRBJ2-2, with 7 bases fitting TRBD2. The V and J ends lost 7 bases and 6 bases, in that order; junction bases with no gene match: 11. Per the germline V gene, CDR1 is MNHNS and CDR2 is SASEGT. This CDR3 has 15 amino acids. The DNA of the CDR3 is TGTGCCAGCACACGGCCGGCGGGAGACGCCGGGGAGCTGTTTTTT. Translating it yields CASTRPAGDAGELFF.

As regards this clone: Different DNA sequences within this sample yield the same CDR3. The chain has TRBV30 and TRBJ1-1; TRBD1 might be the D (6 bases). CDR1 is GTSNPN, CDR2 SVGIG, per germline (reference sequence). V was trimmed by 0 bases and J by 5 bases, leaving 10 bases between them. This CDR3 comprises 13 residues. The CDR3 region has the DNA TGTGCCTGGAGTGTACAGGGTAGGACTGAAGCTTTCTTT. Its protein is CAWSVQGRTEAFF. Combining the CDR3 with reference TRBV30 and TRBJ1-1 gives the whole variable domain SQTIHQWPATLVQPVGSPLSLECTVEGTSNPNLYWYRQAAGRGLQLLFYSVGIGQISSEVPQNLSASRPQDRQFILSSKKLLLSDSGFYLCAWSVQGRTEAFFGQGTRLTVV.

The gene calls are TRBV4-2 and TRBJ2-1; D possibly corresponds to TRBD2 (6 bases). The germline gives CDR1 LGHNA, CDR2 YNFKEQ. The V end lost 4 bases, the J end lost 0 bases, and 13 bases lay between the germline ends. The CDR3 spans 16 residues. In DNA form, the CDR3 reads TGTGCCAGCAGCCCATCTAGCGCGTACTCCTACAATGAGCAGTTCTTC. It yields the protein CASSPSSAYSYNEQFF.

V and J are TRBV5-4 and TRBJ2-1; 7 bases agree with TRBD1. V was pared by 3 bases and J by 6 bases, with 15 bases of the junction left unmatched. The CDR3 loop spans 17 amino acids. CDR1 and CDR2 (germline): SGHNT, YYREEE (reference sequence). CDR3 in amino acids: CASSSIPRQGKPNEQFF. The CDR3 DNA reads TGTGCCAGCAGCTCAATACCCCGACAGGGAAAACCCAATGAGCAGTTCTTC. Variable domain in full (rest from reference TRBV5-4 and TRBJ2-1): ETGVTQSPTHLIKTRGQQVTLRCSSQSGHNTVSWYQQALGQGPQFIFQYYREEENGRGNFPPRFSGLQFPNYSSELNVNALELDDSALYLCASSSIPRQGKPNEQFFGPGTRLTVL.

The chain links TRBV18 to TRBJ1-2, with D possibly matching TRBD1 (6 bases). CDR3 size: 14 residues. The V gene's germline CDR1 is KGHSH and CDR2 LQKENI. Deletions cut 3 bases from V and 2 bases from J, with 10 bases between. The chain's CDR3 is CASSPGGSNYGYTF. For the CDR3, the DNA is TGTGCCAGCTCACCGGGGGGCAGCAACTATGGCTACACCTTC.

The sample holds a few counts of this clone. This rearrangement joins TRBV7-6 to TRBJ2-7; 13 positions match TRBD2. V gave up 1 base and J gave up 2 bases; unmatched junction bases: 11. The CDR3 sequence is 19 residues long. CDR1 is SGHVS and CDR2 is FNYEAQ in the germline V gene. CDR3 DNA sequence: TGTGCCAGCAGCTTAGGACTAGCGGGAGGACCCCTCCCTCCCTACGAGCAGTACTTC. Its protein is CASSLGLAGGPLPPYEQYF.

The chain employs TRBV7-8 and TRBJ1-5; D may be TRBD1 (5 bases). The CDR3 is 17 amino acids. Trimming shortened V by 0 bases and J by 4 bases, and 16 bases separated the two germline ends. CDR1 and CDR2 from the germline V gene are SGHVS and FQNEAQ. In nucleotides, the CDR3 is TGTGCCAGCAGCTTAGCCGCGGTGGGGGTCGTAAATCAGCCCCAGCATTTT. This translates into CASSLAAVGVVNQPQHF.

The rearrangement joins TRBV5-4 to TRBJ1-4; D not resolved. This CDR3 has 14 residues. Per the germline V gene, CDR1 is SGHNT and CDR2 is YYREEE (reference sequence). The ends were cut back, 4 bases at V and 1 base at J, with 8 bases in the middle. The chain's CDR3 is CASSKGRTNEKLFF. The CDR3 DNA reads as TGTGCCAGCAGCAAGGGTCGAACTAATGAAAAACTGTTTTTT.

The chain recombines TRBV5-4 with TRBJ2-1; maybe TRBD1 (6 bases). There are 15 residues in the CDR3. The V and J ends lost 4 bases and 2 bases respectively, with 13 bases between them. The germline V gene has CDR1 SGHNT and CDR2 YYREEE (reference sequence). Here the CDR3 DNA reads TGTGCCAGCAGCCTGACAGGCAGGACCTACAATGAGCAGTTCTTC. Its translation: CASSLTGRTYNEQFF. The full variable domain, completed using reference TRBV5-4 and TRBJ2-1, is ETGVTQSPTHLIKTRGQQVTLRCSSQSGHNTVSWYQQALGQGPQFIFQYYREEENGRGNFPPRFSGLQFPNYSSELNVNALELDDSALYLCASSLTGRTYNEQFFGPGTRLTVL.

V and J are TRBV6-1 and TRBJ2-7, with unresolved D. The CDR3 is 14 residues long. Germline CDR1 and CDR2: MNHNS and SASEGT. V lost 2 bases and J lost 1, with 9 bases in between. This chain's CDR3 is CASSESWWSYEQYF. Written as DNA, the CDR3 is TGTGCCAGCAGTGAAAGTTGGTGGTCCTACGAGCAGTACTTC.

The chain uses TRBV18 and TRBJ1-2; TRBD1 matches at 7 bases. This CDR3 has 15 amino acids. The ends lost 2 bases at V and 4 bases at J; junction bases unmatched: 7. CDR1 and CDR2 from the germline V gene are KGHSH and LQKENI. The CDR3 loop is CASSPGQAATYGYTF. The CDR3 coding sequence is TGTGCCAGCTCACCAGGACAGGCGGCCACCTATGGCTACACCTTC.

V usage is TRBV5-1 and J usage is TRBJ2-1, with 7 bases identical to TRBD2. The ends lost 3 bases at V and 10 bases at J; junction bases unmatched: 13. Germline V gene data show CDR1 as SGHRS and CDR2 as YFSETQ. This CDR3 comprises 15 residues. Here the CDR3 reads CASSSSAGTLGEQFF. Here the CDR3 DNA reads TGCGCCAGCAGCTCATCAGCGGGGACCCTAGGGGAGCAGTTCTTC.

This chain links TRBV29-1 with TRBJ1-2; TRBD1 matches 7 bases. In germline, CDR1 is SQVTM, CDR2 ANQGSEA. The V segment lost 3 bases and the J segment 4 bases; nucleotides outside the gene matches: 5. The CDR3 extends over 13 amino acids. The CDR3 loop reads CSVDTTGTYGYTF. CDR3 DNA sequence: TGCAGCGTTGATACGACAGGGACCTATGGCTACACCTTC.

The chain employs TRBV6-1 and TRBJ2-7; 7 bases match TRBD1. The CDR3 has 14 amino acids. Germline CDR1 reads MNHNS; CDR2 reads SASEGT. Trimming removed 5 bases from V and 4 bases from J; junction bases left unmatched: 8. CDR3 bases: TGTGCCAGCAGTAACCTACAGGGGTCGTACGAGCAGTACTTC. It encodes CASSNLQGSYEQYF.

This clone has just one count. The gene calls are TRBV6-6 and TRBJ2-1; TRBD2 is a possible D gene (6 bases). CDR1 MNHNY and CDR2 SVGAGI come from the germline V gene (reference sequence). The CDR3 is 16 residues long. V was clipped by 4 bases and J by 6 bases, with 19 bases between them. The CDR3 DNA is TGTGCCAGCAGTTTGGGACGACTAGACCCAGGCAATGAGCAGTTCTTC. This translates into CASSLGRLDPGNEQFF.

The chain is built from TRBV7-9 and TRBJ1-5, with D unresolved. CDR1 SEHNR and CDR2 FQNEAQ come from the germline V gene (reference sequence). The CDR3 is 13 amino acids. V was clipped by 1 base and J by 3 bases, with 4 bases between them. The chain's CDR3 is CASSLEFNQPQHF. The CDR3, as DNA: TGTGCCAGCAGCTTAGAATTCAATCAGCCCCAGCATTTT.

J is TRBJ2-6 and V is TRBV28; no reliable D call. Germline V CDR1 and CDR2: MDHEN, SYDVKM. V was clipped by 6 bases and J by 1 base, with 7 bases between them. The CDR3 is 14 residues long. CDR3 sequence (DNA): TGTGCCAGCAGCCCTGATTCTGGGGCCAACGTCCTGACTTTC. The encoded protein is CASSPDSGANVLTF.

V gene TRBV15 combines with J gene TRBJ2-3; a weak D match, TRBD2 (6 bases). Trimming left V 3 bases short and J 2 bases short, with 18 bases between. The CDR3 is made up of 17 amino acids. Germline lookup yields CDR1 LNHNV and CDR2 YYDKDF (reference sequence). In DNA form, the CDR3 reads TGTGCCACCAGCAGTGGGAAAACGGCGGGACCCACAGATACGCAGTATTTT. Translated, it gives CATSSGKTAGPTDTQYF.

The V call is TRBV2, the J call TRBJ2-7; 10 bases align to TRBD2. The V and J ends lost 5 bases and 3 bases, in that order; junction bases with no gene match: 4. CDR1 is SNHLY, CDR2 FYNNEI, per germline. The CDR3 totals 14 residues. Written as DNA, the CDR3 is TGTGCCAGCAGTAAACTAGCGGGATACTACGAGCAGTACTTC. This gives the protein CASSKLAGYYEQYF.

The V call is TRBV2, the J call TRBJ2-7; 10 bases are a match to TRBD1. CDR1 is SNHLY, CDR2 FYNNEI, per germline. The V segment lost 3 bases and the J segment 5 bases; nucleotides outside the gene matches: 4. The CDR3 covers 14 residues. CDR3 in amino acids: CASSESTGGHEQYF. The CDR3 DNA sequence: TGTGCCAGCAGTGAGTCGACAGGGGGCCACGAGCAGTACTTC.

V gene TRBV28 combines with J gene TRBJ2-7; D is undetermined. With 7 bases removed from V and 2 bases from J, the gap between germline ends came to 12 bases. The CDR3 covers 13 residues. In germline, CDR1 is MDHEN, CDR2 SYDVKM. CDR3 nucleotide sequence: TGTGCCAGCAACGGTGACGGAACCTACGAGCAGTACGTC. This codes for CASNGDGTYEQYV.